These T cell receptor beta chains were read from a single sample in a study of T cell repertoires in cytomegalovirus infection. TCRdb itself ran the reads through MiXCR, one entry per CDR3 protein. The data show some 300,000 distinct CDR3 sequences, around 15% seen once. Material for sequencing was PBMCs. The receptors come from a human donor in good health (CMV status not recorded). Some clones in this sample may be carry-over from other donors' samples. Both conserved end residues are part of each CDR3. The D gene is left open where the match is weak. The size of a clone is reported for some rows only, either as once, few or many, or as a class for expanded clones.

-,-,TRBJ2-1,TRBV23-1,CASSQSPYYNEQFF,TGCGCCAGCAGTCAATCCCCATACTACAATGAGCAGTTCTTC
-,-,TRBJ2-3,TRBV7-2,CASSPRAGAYTDTQYF,TGTGCCAGCAGCCCCCGCGCCGGGGCTTACACAGATACGCAGTATTTT
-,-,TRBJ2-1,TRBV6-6,CAAGTNEQFF,TGTGCCGCGGGAACCAATGAGCAGTTCTTC
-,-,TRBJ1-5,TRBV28,CASSLLTGYQPQHF,TGTGCCAGCAGTTTGCTCACAGGGTATCAGCCCCAGCATTTT
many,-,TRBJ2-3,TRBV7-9,CASSFPGAASTDTQYF,TGTGCCAGCAGCTTCCCCGGAGCCGCTAGCACAGATACGCAGTATTTT
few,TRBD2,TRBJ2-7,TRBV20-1,CSVFAGGLAYEQYF,TGCAGTGTCTTTGCCGGGGGACTAGCCTACGAGCAGTACTTC
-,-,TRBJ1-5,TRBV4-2,CASSQVAGRNQPQHF,TGTGCCAGCAGCCAAGTTGCAGGGCGCAATCAGCCCCAGCATTTT
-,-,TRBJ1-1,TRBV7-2,CASSGQVEGTEAFF,TGTGCCAGCAGCGGTCAGGTAGAAGGCACTGAAGCTTTCTTT
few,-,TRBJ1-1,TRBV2,CASNGFQNTEAFF,TGTGCCAGCAATGGGTTCCAGAACACTGAAGCTTTCTTT
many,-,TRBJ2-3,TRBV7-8,CASSLGPGIKSDTQYF,TGTGCCAGCAGCTTAGGACCAGGGATAAAATCAGATACGCAGTATTTT
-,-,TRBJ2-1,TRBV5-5,CASSLMMTGVYNEQFF,TGTGCCAGCAGCTTGATGATGACAGGAGTTTACAATGAGCAGTTCTTC
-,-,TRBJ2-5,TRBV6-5,CASSSLQETQYF,TGTGCCAGCAGTTCACTTCAAGAGACCCAGTACTTC
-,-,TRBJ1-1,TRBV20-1,CSARGYGTEAFF,TGCAGTGCTAGAGGGTACGGTACTGAAGCTTTCTTT
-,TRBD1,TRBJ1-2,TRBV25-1,CASSNPGTGEFDSGYTF,TGTGCCAGCAGTAATCCCGGGACAGGAGAATTCGACAGTGGCTACACCTTC
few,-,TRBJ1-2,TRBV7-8,CASSLVTPTTDGYTF,TGTGCCAGCAGCTTAGTGACACCCACAACAGATGGCTACACCTTC
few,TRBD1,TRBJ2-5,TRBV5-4,CASSYPGQGYQETQYF,TGTGCCAGCAGTTATCCGGGACAGGGGTACCAAGAGACCCAGTACTTC
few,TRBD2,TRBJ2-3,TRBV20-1,CSAGGGSPSDTQYF,TGCAGTGCTGGGGGGGGGAGCCCTTCCGATACGCAGTATTTT
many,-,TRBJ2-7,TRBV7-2,CASSLAHPSYEQYF,TGTGCCAGCAGCTTAGCCCACCCCTCCTACGAGCAGTACTTC
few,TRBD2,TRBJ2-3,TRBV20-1,CSARETGLVRDTQYF,TGCAGTGCTAGGGAGACGGGACTAGTTAGGGATACGCAGTATTTT
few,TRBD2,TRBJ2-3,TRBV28,CASSLLLAGGDTQYF,TGTGCCAGCAGTTTATTACTAGCGGGAGGGGATACGCAGTATTTT
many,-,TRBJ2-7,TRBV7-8,CASSLVVGEQYF,TGTGCCAGCAGCTTAGTTGTGGGGGAGCAGTACTTC
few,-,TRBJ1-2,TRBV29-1,CSVQAIYGYTF,TGCAGCGTACAGGCCATCTATGGCTACACCTTC
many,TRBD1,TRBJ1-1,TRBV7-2,CASSKDREAFF,TGTGCCAGCAGCAAGGACAGGGAAGCTTTCTTT
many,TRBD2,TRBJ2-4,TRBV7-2,CASSVGRASGSFRKNIQYF,TGTGCCAGCAGCGTAGGGAGGGCTAGCGGGAGTTTTAGGAAAAACATTCAGTACTTC
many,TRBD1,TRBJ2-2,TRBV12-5,CASGWLTGGIGELFF,TGTGCTAGTGGTTGGCTGACAGGGGGCATCGGGGAGCTGTTTTTT
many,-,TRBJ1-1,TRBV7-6,CASSLEPEHGSMNTEAFF,TGTGCCAGCAGCTTAGAACCGGAGCACGGTAGCATGAACACTGAAGCTTTCTTT
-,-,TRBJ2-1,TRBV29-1,CSVDYRVNEQFF,TGCAGCGTTGATTACAGGGTAAATGAGCAGTTCTTC
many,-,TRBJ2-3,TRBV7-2,CASSLSAGDTQYF,TGTGCCAGCAGCTTGTCAGCGGGAGATACGCAGTATTTT
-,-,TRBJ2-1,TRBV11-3,CASSSDRLLGVSGGRRDEQFF,TGTGCCAGCAGCTCGGACAGGCTCCTAGGAGTGTCGGGGGGAAGGAGGGATGAGCAGTTCTTC
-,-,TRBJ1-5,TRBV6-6,CASSYLQGNNWPQHF,TGTGCCAGCAGTTACCTGCAGGGCAATAATTGGCCCCAGCATTTT
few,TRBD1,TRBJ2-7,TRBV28,CASKGAVPSYEQYF,TGTGCCAGCAAGGGGGCGGTCCCCTCCTACGAGCAGTACTTC
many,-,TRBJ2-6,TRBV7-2,CASSMESGANVLTF,TGTGCCAGCAGTATGGAGTCTGGGGCCAACGTCCTGACTTTC
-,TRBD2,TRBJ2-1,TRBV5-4,CASSWGTSGMGNEQFF,TGTGCCAGCAGCTGGGGTACTAGCGGGATGGGCAATGAGCAGTTCTTC
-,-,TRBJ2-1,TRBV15,CATSRDPRGEQFF,TGTGCCACCAGCAGAGATCCCCGTGGTGAGCAGTTCTTC
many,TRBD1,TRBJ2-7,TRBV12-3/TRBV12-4,CASSDRGRGYEQYF,TGTGCCAGCAGTGACAGGGGCCGAGGGTACGAGCAGTACTTC
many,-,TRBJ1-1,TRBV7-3,CASSPNQQNTEAFF,TGTGCCAGCAGTCCCAATCAGCAGAACACTGAAGCTTTCTTT
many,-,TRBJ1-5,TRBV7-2,CASSLGGRGSNQPQHF,TGTGCCAGCAGCTTAGGTGGCAGGGGAAGCAATCAGCCCCAGCATTTT
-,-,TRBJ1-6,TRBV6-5,CASSPGTVSSYNSPLHF,TGTGCCAGCAGTCCCGGGACGGTGAGCTCCTATAATTCACCCCTCCACTTT
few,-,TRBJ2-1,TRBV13,CASSLRWTVSYNEQFF,TGTGCCAGCAGCTTAAGGTGGACAGTCTCCTACAATGAGCAGTTCTTC